This T cell receptor beta chain was retrieved from a study of spatial heterogeneity in lung cancer. This clonotype was counted a few times. The CDR3 is 17 amino acids. J was trimmed by 2 bases and V by 0 bases; bases with no gene match: 7. Germline CDR1 reads SGDLS; CDR2 reads YYNGEE. Time point reported: blood at routine non-recurrence follow-up after resection. The sequenced material consisted of unsorted whole RNA from tumor, nontumor lung or frozen PBMC. The presence of a unique molecular identifier marked each TCR cDNA molecule. TCRdb ran MiXCR on the 5' RACE reads and lists one entry per CDR3 protein. The table has more than 95,000 distinct CDR3 sequences, 9% to 15% seen once.

This rearrangement joins TRBV9 to TRBJ2-5, with 10 bases identical to TRBD2. Source: PBMCs, taken at follow-up. The origin of this receptor is a male donor with early-stage non-small cell lung cancer. The CDR3 DNA reads as TGTGCCAGCAGCGTAGCGCCTAGCGGGGGAAATCAAGAGACCCAGTACTTC. It yields the protein CASSVAPSGGNQETQYF.